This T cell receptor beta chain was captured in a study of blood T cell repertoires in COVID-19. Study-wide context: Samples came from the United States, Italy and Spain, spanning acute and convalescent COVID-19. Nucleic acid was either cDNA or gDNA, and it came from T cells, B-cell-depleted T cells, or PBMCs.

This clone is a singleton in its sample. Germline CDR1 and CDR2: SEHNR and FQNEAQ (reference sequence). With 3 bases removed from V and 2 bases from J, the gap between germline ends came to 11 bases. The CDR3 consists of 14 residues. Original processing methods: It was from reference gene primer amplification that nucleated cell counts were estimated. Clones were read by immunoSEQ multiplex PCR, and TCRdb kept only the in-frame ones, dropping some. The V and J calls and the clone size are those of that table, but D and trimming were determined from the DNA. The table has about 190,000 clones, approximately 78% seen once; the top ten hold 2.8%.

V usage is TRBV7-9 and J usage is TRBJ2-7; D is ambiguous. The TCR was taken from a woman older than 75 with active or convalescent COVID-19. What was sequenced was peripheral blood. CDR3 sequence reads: CASSLSQLTYEQYF. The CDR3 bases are TGTGCCAGCAGCTTGTCACAGTTAACCTACGAGCAGTACTTC.